This T cell receptor beta chain was captured in a study of post-analysis software for immune sequencing data. On the study more broadly: Included among the disease courses, which were recorded for the cohort, were relapsing-remitting, secondary progressive and progressive-relapsing multiple sclerosis. General study results and limits: Comparison of patients with controls showed roughly five TRBV segments more frequent in patients, TRBV5-6, TRBV5-1 and TRBV20-1 among them. Controls significantly exceeded multiple sclerosis patients in normalized Chao1 diversity.

This CDR3 has 13 residues. Germline V gives CDR1 MNHEY, CDR2 SMNVEV (reference sequence). V was shortened by 3 bases and J by 5 bases, with 10 bases between the two germline ends. The TCR beta cDNA libraries contained unique molecular identifiers. cDNA molecules numbering about half a million came from roughly 1.1 to 9.2 million T cells. TCRdb reprocessed the PCR reads with MiXCR, giving one entry per CDR3 protein. The table includes around 250,000 distinct CDR3 sequences, 30% to 45% detected once. Notes on this clonotype: The antigen remains unidentified.

This TCR came from a girl between 10 and 17 years old with multiple sclerosis. The gene calls are TRBV27 and TRBJ2-5, with D perhaps matching TRBD1 (5 bases). The sequencing input was blood. This CDR3 reads CASSLWGRETQYF. Here the CDR3 DNA reads TGTGCCAGCAGTTTGTGGGGCAGGGAGACCCAGTACTTC.